This is a list of T cell receptor beta chains from one sample in a study of shared clonotypes between healthy human individuals. TCRdb keeps only in-frame clones here, not all; method: immunoSEQ multiplex PCR. This sample has some 2.1 million clones, with 90% to 95% found just once. Sequenced sample: naive CD8+ T cells from PBMCs. These TCRs come from a man between 18 and 29 years old in good health. Some clones in this sample may be carry-over from other donors' samples. The CDR3 runs from the conserved cysteine through the conserved F or W. A D gene is named only where the DNA matches it firmly. Only some rows state a clone size, as once, few, many or a class for expanded clones.

cdr3_length	clone_size	d_call	j_call	v_call	cdr3_aa	cdr3_nt
15	.	TRBD1	TRBJ2-2	TRBV7-9	CASSYTQGASGELFF	TGTGCCAGCAGCTATACCCAGGGGGCATCCGGGGAGCTGTTTTTT
13	.	.	TRBJ1-3	TRBV7-6	CASSFSQGNTIYF	TGTGCCAGCAGCTTTAGTCAGGGAAACACCATATATTTT
14	once	.	TRBJ1-4	TRBV7-8	CASSFRPRGEKLFF	TGTGCCAGCAGCTTTCGCCCTCGGGGTGAAAAACTGTTTTTT
15	.	.	TRBJ1-1	TRBV4-2	CASSSHVEGNTEAFF	TGTGCCAGCAGCTCCCACGTTGAAGGGAACACTGAAGCTTTCTTT
11	once	.	TRBJ2-7	TRBV6-1	CASSTGIEQYF	TGTGCCAGCAGTACCGGGATAGAGCAGTACTTC
13	.	.	TRBJ2-7	TRBV6-1	CASSEGIEYEQYF	TGTGCCAGCAGTGAAGGAATAGAATACGAGCAGTACTTC
13	.	.	TRBJ2-7	TRBV27	CASSWPGSDEQYF	TGTGCCAGCAGTTGGCCAGGGTCTGACGAGCAGTACTTC
14	.	.	TRBJ2-7	TRBV19	CASSISIESYEQYF	TGTGCCAGTAGTATTAGCATAGAAAGCTACGAGCAGTACTTC
15	.	TRBD1	TRBJ1-2	TRBV7-9	CASTGQGLGQYGYTF	TGTGCCAGCACCGGACAGGGGCTGGGCCAATATGGCTACACCTTC
15	.	TRBD2	TRBJ2-3	TRBV28	CASSTPTSAADTQYF	TGTGCCAGCAGTACTCCGACTAGCGCTGCGGATACGCAGTATTTT
15	.	TRBD1	TRBJ1-6	TRBV2	CASAGGTGWNSPLHF	TGTGCCAGCGCGGGGGGGACAGGGTGGAATTCACCCCTCCACTTT
15	.	TRBD2	TRBJ2-1	TRBV4-3	CASSLGGSSYNEQFF	TGCGCCAGCAGCTTGGGCGGGAGTTCCTACAATGAGCAGTTCTTC
13	.	.	TRBJ1-2	TRBV7-9	CASRPGSLYGYTF	TGTGCCAGCAGGCCCGGGAGCCTCTATGGCTACACCTTC
14	.	.	TRBJ1-2	TRBV6-1	CASSEGPGSYGYTF	TGTGCCAGCAGTGAAGGCCCAGGGAGCTATGGCTACACCTTC
15	.	TRBD1	TRBJ1-4	TRBV4-3	CASSPGTATNEKLFF	TGCGCCAGCAGCCCCGGGACAGCAACTAATGAAAAACTGTTTTTT
19	.	.	TRBJ2-3	TRBV7-9	CASSNPIDRGGPYTDTQYF	TGTGCCAGCAGCAACCCAATAGACAGGGGAGGGCCTTACACAGATACGCAGTATTTT
15	.	.	TRBJ2-1	TRBV5-1	CASSLLEGSHNEQFF	TGCGCCAGCAGCTTGTTGGAGGGATCACACAATGAGCAGTTCTTC
16	.	.	TRBJ2-4	TRBV11-2	CASSPRSGLAKNIQYF	TGTGCCAGCAGCCCACGTAGCGGACTAGCCAAAAACATTCAGTACTTC
12	.	TRBD1	TRBJ2-1	TRBV29-1	CSVEDRDNEQFF	TGCAGCGTTGAGGACAGGGACAATGAGCAGTTCTTC
14	.	.	TRBJ2-5	TRBV5-1	CASSLARLGETQYF	TGCGCCAGCAGCTTGGCCCGGCTAGGAGAGACCCAGTACTTC
16	.	.	TRBJ1-2	TRBV7-9	CASSLGQARANYGYTF	TGTGCCAGCAGCTTAGGTCAGGCCAGAGCTAACTATGGCTACACCTTC
17	.	TRBD1	TRBJ1-5	TRBV19	CASIPTRDRLGNQPQHF	TGTGCCAGTATCCCAACGCGGGACAGATTGGGCAATCAGCCCCAGCATTTT
16	.	.	TRBJ2-1	TRBV4-2	CASSHHVGRGFNEQFF	TGTGCCAGCAGCCATCATGTGGGACGGGGGTTCAATGAGCAGTTCTTC
13	.	.	TRBJ1-1	TRBV23-1	CASSHLLNTEAFF	TGCGCCAGCAGTCATCTTTTGAACACTGAAGCTTTCTTT
14	.	.	TRBJ1-3	TRBV5-8	CASSFRESGNTIYF	TGTGCCAGCAGCTTCAGGGAATCTGGAAACACCATATATTTT
13	.	.	TRBJ1-1	TRBV13	CASSLVGNTEAFF	TGTGCCAGCAGCTTAGTGGGAAACACTGAAGCTTTCTTT
13	.	.	TRBJ1-1	TRBV27	CASSFTVNTEAFF	TGTGCCAGCAGTTTCACGGTGAACACTGAAGCTTTCTTT
14	few	.	TRBJ1-4	TRBV28	CASNITPQGEKLFF	TGTGCCAGCAACATCACTCCCCAGGGGGAAAAACTGTTTTTT
15	.	TRBD1	TRBJ2-5	TRBV19	CASRYRDRGRETQYF	TGTGCCAGTAGATACCGGGACAGGGGGAGGGAGACCCAGTACTTC
14	once	.	TRBJ1-2	TRBV7-9	CASSPEAANYGYTF	TGTGCCAGCAGCCCAGAGGCAGCTAACTATGGCTACACCTTC
16	.	.	TRBJ2-1	TRBV19	CASSIVPPGAYNEQFF	TGTGCCAGTAGTATAGTCCCGCCTGGGGCCTACAATGAGCAGTTCTTC
14	.	.	TRBJ1-1	TRBV27	CASSPRDNLRGAFF	TGTGCCAGCAGTCCCCGGGACAACCTCCGGGGAGCTTTCTTT
14	.	.	TRBJ2-7	TRBV10-1	CASSESGGPLEQYF	TGCGCCAGCAGTGAGTCTGGAGGGCCGCTCGAGCAGTACTTC
14	.	.	TRBJ2-7	TRBV4-1	CASSQGEISYEQYF	TGCGCCAGCAGCCAAGGGGAGATCTCCTACGAGCAGTACTTC
13	.	.	TRBJ2-4	TRBV29-1	CSVVLGAKNIQYF	TGCAGCGTTGTTTTAGGGGCCAAAAACATTCAGTACTTC
14	.	.	TRBJ2-7	TRBV9	CASSVAGLSYEQYF	TGTGCCAGCAGCGTAGCGGGCCTCTCCTACGAGCAGTACTTC
20	.	.	TRBJ2-3	TRBV9	CASSLTMWAPRTSSTDTQYF	TGTGCCAGCAGCCTCACAATGTGGGCCCCAAGGACTTCTAGCACAGATACGCAGTATTTT
15	.	TRBD1	TRBJ2-2	TRBV27	CASSLGQGNTGELFF	TGTGCCAGCAGTTTGGGACAGGGTAACACCGGGGAGCTGTTTTTT
14	.	.	TRBJ2-7	TRBV5-1	CASSLHGTSYEQYF	TGCGCCAGCAGCTTGCACGGCACCTCCTACGAGCAGTACTTC
14	.	TRBD2	TRBJ2-5	TRBV28	CASSLPRGEETQYF	TGTGCCAGCAGTCTCCCCCGGGGGGAAGAGACCCAGTACTTC
17	.	.	TRBJ1-4	TRBV21-1	CASSKVQRDTYSHGLFF	TGTGCCAGCAGCAAAGTCCAAAGGGACACCTATAGTCACGGACTGTTTTTT
14	.	.	TRBJ2-5	TRBV6-4	CASSGSADQETQYF	TGTGCCAGCAGTGGCAGTGCCGACCAAGAGACCCAGTACTTC
15	.	TRBD1	TRBJ2-7	TRBV28	CASSSRDSLFYEQYF	TGTGCCAGCAGTTCCCGGGACAGCCTATTCTACGAGCAGTACTTC
14	once	.	TRBJ1-4	TRBV7-9	CASSFLGTNEKLFF	TGTGCCAGCAGCTTTTTGGGGACTAATGAAAAACTGTTTTTT
13	.	.	TRBJ2-3	TRBV28	CASSFTGADTQYF	TGTGCCAGCAGTTTTACAGGAGCAGATACGCAGTATTTT
14	.	.	TRBJ2-3	TRBV7-9	CASSSRLGEDTQYF	TGTGCCAGCAGCTCTCGACTGGGGGAAGATACGCAGTATTTT
12	.	.	TRBJ2-2	TRBV10-3	CAISEGPGELFF	TGTGCCATCAGTGAGGGTCCCGGGGAGCTGTTTTTT
15	.	.	TRBJ2-7	TRBV11-2	CASSSRQQAPHEQYF	TGTGCCAGCAGCTCCCGGCAACAGGCCCCCCACGAGCAGTACTTC
15	.	.	TRBJ2-2	TRBV6-1	CASSEGIGNTGELFF	TGTGCCAGCAGTGAAGGTATTGGGAACACCGGGGAGCTGTTTTTT